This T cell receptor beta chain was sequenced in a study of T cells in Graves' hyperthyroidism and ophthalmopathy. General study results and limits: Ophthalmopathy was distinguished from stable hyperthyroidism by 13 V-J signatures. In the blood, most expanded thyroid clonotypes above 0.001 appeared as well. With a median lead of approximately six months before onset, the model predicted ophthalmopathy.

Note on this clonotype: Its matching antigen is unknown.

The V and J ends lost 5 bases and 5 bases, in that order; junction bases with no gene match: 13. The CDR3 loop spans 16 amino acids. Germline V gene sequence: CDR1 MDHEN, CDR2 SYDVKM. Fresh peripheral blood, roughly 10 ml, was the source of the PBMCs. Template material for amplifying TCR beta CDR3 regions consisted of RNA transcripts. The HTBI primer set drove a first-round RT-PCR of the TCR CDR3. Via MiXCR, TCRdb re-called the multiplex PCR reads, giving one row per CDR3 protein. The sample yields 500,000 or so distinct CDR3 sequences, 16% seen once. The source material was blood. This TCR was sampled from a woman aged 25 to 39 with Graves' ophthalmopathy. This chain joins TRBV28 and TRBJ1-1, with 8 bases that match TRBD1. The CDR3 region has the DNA TGTGCCAGCAGTCTTACGCTCGACAGGGGTGGAACTGAAGCTTTCTTT. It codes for CASSLTLDRGGTEAFF.